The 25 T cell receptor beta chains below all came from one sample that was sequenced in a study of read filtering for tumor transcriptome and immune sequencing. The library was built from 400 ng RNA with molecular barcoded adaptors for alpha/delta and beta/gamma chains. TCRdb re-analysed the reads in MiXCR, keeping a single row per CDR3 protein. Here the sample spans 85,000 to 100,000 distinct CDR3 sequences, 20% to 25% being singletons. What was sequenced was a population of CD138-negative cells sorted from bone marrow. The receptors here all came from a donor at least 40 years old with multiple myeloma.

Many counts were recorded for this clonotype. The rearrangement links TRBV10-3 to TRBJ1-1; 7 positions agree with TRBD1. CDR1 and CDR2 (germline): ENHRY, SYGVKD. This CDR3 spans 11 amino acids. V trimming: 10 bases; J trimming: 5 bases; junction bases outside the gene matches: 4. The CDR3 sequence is CATQGGTEAFF. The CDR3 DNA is TGTGCCACCCAGGGGGGTACTGAAGCTTTCTTT.

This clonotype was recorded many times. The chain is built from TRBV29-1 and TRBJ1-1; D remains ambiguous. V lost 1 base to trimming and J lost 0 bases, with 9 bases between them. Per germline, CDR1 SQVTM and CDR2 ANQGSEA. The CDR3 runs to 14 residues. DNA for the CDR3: TGCAGCGTTGAAGTTGATAGGGTGAACACTGAAGCTTTCTTT. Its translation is CSVEVDRVNTEAFF. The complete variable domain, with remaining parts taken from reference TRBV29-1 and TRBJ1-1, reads SAVISQKPSRDICQRGTSLTIQCQVDSQVTMMFWYRQQPGQSLTLIATANQGSEATYESGFVIDKFPISRPNLTFSTLTVSNMSPEDSSIYLCSVEVDRVNTEAFFGQGTRLTVV.

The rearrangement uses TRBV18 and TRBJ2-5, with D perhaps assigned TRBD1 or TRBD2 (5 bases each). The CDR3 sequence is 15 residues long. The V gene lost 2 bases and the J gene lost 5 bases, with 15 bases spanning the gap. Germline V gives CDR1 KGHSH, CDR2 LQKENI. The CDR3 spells CASSPVAGTRETQYF. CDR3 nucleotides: TGTGCCAGCTCACCAGTCGCCGGGACGAGGGAGACCCAGTACTTC.

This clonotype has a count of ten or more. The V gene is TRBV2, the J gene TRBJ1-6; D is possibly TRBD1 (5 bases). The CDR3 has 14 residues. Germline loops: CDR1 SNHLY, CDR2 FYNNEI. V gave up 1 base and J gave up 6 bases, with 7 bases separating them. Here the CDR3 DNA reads TGTGCCAGCAGTGAAGAGACAGCTAATTCACCCCTCCACTTT. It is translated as CASSEETANSPLHF. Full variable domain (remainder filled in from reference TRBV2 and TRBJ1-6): EPEVTQTPSHQVTQMGQEVILRCVPISNHLYFYWYRQILGQKVEFLVSFYNNEISEKSEIFDDQFSVERPDGSNFTLKIRSTKLEDSAMYFCASSEETANSPLHFGNGTRLTVT.

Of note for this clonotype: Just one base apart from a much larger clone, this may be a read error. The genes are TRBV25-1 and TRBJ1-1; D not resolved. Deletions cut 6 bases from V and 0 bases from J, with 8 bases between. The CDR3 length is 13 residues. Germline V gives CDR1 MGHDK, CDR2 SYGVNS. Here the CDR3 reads CASRDYMNTEAFF. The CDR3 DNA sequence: TGTGCCAGCAGGGACTACATGAACACTGAAGCTTTCTTT.

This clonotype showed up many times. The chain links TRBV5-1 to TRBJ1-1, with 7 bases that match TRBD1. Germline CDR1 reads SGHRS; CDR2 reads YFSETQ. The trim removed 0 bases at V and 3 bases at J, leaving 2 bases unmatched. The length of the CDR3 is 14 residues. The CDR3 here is CASSLDRGDTEAFF. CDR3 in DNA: TGCGCCAGCAGCTTGGACAGGGGAGACACTGAAGCTTTCTTT.

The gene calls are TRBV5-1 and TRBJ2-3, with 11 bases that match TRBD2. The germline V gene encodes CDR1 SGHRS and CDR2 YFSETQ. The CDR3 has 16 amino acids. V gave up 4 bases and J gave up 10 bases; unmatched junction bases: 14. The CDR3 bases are TGCGCCAGCAGCGCCCGTGTGACTAGCGGGGAGGAGGCGCAGTATTTT. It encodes CASSARVTSGEEAQYF.

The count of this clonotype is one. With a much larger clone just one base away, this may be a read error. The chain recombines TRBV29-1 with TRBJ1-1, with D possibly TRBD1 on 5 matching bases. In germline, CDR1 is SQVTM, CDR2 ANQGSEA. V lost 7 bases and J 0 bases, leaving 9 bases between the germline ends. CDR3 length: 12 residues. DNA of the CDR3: TGCAGCGGGGAGGGGCTGAACACTGAAGCTTTCTTT. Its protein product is CSGEGLNTEAFF.

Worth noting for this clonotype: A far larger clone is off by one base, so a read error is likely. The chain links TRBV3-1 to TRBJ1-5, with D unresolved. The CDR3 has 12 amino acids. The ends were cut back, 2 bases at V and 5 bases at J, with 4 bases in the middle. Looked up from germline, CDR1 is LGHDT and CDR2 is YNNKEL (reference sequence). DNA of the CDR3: TGTGCCAGCAGCCAAAGGGATCAGCCCCAGCATTTT. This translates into CASSQRDQPQHF.

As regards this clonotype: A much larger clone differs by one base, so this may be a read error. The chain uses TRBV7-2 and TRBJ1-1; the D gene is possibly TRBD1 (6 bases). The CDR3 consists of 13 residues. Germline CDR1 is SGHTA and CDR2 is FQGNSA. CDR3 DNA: TGTGCCAGCAGCTCGGGACACAACACTGAAGCTATCTTT. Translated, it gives CASSSGHNTEAIF.

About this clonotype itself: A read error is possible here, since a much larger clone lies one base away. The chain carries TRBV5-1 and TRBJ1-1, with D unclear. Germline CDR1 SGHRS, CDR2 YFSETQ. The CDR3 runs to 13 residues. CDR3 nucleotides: TGCGCCAGCAGCTCTCTGGAGAACACTGATGCTTTCTTT. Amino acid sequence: CASSSLENTDAFF.

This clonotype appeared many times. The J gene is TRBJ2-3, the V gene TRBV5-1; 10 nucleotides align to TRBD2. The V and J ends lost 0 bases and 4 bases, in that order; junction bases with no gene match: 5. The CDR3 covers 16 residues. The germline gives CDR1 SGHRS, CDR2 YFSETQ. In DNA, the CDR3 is TGCGCCAGCAGCTTGGAGAGCGGGGGGGTGCCAGATACGCAGTATTTT. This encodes CASSLESGGVPDTQYF.

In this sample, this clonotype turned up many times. The CDR3 here is CASSVEAGATYEQYF. The CDR3, as DNA: TGTGCCAGCAGCGTAGAGGCAGGGGCCACCTACGAGCAGTACTTC. This chain uses TRBV9 with TRBJ2-7; a possible D gene is TRBD1 (6 bases). The V gene's germline CDR1 is SGDLS and CDR2 YYNGEE. The CDR3 sequence is 15 residues long. V lost 0 bases and J 2 bases, leaving 12 bases between the germline ends.

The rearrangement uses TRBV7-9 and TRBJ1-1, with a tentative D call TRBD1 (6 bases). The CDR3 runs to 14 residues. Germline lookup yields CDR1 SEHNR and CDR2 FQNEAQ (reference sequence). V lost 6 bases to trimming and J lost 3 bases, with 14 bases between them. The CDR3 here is CASSRDPGDTEAFF. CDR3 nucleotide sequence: TGTGCCAGCAGTCGAGATCCAGGGGACACTGAAGCTTTCTTT.

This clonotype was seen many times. In DNA form, the CDR3 reads TGTGCCAGCAGCTTAGAGCTGAACACTGAAGCTTTCTTT. As protein: CASSLELNTEAFF. J is TRBJ1-1 and V is TRBV11-2, with D uncertain. Germline V gives CDR1 SGHAT, CDR2 FQNNGV. Trimming shortened V by 0 bases and J by 0 bases, and 2 bases separated the two germline ends. The length of the CDR3 is 13 residues. Complete variable domain (other parts from reference TRBV11-2 and TRBJ1-1): EAGVAQSPRYKIIEKRQSVAFWCNPISGHATLYWYQQILGQGPKLLIQFQNNGVVDDSQLPKDRFSAERLKGVDSTLKIQPAKLEDSAVYLCASSLELNTEAFFGQGTRLTVV.

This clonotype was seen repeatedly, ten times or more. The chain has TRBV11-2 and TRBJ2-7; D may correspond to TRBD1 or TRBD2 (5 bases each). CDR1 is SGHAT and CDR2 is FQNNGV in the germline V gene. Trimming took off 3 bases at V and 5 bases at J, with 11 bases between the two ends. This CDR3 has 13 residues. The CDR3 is CASSFLRDHEQYF. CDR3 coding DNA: TGTGCCAGCAGCTTTTTAAGGGACCACGAGCAGTACTTC.

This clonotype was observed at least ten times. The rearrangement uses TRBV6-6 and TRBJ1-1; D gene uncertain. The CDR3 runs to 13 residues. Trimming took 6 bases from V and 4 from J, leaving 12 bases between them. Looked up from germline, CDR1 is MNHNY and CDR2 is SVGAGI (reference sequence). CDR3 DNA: TGTGCCAGCAGCCGAGGATTGGGCACTGAAGCTTTCTTT. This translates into CASSRGLGTEAFF.

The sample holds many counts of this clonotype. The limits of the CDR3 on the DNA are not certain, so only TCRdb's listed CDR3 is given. CDR3 sequence reads: CASSSSGEGNQPQHF. The rearrangement joins TRBV28 to TRBJ1-5. With termini counted, the CDR3 has 15 amino acids. Germline CDR1 MDHEN, CDR2 SYDVKM.

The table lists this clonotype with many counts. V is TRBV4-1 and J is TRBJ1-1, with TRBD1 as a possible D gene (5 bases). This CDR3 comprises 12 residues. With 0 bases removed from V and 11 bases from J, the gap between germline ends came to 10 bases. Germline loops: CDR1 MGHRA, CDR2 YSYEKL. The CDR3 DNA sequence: TGCGCCAGCAGCCAAGATGGGGGGAAGGCTTTCTTT. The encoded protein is CASSQDGGKAFF.

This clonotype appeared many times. The CDR3: CASSRRGRVNTGELFF. CDR3 sequence (DNA): TGTGCCAGCAGCAGGAGGGGCAGGGTAAACACCGGGGAGCTGTTTTTT. The chain couples TRBV7-2 to TRBJ2-2; tentative D call: TRBD2 (6 bases). The CDR3 sequence is 16 residues long. Germline-derived CDR1 and CDR2 are SGHTA and FQGNSA. V gave up 5 bases and J gave up 2 bases, with 15 bases separating them.

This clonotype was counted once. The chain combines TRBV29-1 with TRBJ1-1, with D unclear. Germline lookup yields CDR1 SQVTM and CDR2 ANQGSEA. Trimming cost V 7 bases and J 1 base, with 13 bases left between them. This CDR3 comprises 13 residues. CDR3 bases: TGCAGCGCAACCAGTGAGGGGAACACTGAAGCTTTCTTT. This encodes CSATSEGNTEAFF. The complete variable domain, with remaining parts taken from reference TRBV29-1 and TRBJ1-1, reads SAVISQKPSRDICQRGTSLTIQCQVDSQVTMMFWYRQQPGQSLTLIATANQGSEATYESGFVIDKFPISRPNLTFSTLTVSNMSPEDSSIYLCSATSEGNTEAFFGQGTRLTVV.

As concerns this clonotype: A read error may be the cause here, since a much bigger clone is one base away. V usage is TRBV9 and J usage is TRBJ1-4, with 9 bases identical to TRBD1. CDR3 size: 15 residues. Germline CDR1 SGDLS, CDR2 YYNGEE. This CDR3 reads CASSRTGTGNEKLSF. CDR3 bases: TGTGCCAGCAGCAGGACCGGGACAGGGAATGAAAAACTGTCTTTT.

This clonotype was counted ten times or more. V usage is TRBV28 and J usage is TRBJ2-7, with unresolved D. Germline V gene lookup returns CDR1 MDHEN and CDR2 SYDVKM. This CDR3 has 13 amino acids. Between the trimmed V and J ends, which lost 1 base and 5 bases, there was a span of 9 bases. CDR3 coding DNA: TGTGCCAGCAGTTTATTTAGCCCGAACGAGCAGTACTTC. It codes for CASSLFSPNEQYF.

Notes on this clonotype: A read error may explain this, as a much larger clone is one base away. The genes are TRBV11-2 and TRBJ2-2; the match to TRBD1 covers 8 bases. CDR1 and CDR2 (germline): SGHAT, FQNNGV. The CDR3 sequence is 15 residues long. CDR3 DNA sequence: TGTGCCAGCAGCTTAGTCAGGGGGCCCACCGGGGAGCTGCTTTTT. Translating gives CASSLVRGPTGELLF.

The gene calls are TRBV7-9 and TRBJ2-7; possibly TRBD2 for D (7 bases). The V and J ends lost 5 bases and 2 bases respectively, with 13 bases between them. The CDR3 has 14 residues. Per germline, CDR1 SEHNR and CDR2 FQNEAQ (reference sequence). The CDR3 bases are TGTGCCAGCAGCGGGGGGGGCGCTCCCTACGAGCAGTACTTC. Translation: CASSGGGAPYEQYF. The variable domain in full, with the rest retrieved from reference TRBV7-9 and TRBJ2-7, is DTGVSQNPRHKITKRGQNVTFRCDPISEHNRLYWYRQTLGQGPEFLTYFQNEAQLEKSRLLSDRFSAERPKGSFSTLEIQRTEQGDSAMYLCASSGGGAPYEQYFGPGTRLTVT.